These 26 T cell receptor beta chains were sequenced from one sample in a study of blood T cell repertoires in COVID-19 (TCRdb year 2020). The protocol used for the library was the immunoSEQ multiplex PCR assay. TCRdb's version of the immuneACCESS table is confined to in-frame rearrangements and falls short of the full clone set. An unresolved V gene accounts for under half of the shortfall where checked; the remainder is of unknown origin. This sample gives around 250,000 clones in total; about 87% of them show up just once. The ten biggest clones cover about 4% of the sample. Sequencing input: PBMCs or T cells enriched from blood (not recorded which). Every receptor here comes from a woman aged 30 to 39 with acute COVID-19.

The chain combines TRBV27 with TRBJ2-7, with a possible D match to TRBD2 (6 bases). Germline V CDR1 and CDR2: MNHEY, SMNVEV (reference sequence). CDR3 size: 15 residues. V was trimmed by 5 bases and J by 5 bases, leaving 19 bases between them. CDR3 loop: CASSVLGLTGHEQYF. The DNA for the CDR3 is TGTGCCAGCAGTGTACTTGGACTAACCGGCCACGAGCAGTACTTC.

The genes are TRBV6-1 and TRBJ1-2; the match to TRBD1 covers 9 bases. Germline V gene data show CDR1 as MNHNS and CDR2 as SASEGT. After removal of 4 bases from V and 4 bases from J, the junction contained 10 bases not matched to a gene. This CDR3 spans 16 amino acids. The CDR3 bases are TGTGCCAGCAGTGCGAGTCGACAGGGGGGATCCTATGGCTACACCTTC. As protein: CASSASRQGGSYGYTF.

J is TRBJ1-6 and V is TRBV7-2, with 8 bases aligning to TRBD1. The CDR3 contains 15 residues. Losses at the gene ends were 4 bases for V and 8 bases for J; bases not matched to a gene: 7. The germline V gene has CDR1 SGHTA and CDR2 FQGNSA. CDR3 sequence: CASSSPGGRDSPLHF. As DNA, the CDR3 is TGTGCCAGCAGCTCACCAGGGGGCCGGGATTCACCCCTCCACTTT.

This chain joins TRBV27 and TRBJ2-3; 7 bases are a match to TRBD2. CDR1 is MNHEY and CDR2 is SMNVEV in the germline V gene (reference sequence). The CDR3 runs to 16 residues. V dropped 3 bases and J dropped 4; count of bases not matched to a gene: 10. The CDR3 DNA follows: TGTGCCAGCAGTTTCGGGCGGGGGACCCTGGCAGATACGCAGTATTTT. Its protein is CASSFGRGTLADTQYF.

The chain employs TRBV10-3 and TRBJ1-1; 12 nucleotides align to TRBD1. Looked up from germline, CDR1 is ENHRY and CDR2 is SYGVKD. The length of the CDR3 is 19 residues. V trimming: 3 bases; J trimming: 1 base; junction bases outside the gene matches: 12. The CDR3 is CAISEEPGQGALENTEAFF. DNA for the CDR3: TGTGCCATCAGTGAAGAGCCGGGACAGGGGGCTCTGGAGAACACTGAAGCTTTCTTT.

A few counts support this clone. The chain links TRBV2 to TRBJ1-3, with 8 bases matching TRBD1. CDR1 is SNHLY and CDR2 is FYNNEI in the germline V gene. Trimming at V came to 11 bases and at J to 4 bases, leaving 10 bases not matched to a gene. CDR3 size: 14 residues. The CDR3 coding sequence is TGTGCCGGAATACAGACAGGGGCGGGAAACACCATATATTTT. Encoded protein: CAGIQTGAGNTIYF.

This clone has only one observation. This sequence joins TRBV19 and TRBJ2-5; D possibly corresponds to TRBD1 (6 bases). Germline V gene data show CDR1 as LNHDA and CDR2 as SQIVND (reference sequence). The ends were cut back, 6 bases at V and 7 bases at J, with 15 bases in the middle. The CDR3 consists of 13 residues. In DNA form, the CDR3 reads TGTGCCAGTAGACAGGGCTTACAGGGGACCCAGTACTTC. Encoded protein: CASRQGLQGTQYF.

This clone was detected only a few times. V usage is TRBV6-2 or TRBV6-3 and J usage is TRBJ2-2, with 11 bases that match TRBD2. The CDR3 is 17 residues long. Trimming cost V 2 bases and J 6 bases; bases outside gene matches: 8. Germline CDR1 reads MNHEY; CDR2 reads SVGEGT. CDR3 protein: CASSYPLLAGESGELFF. Here the CDR3 DNA reads TGTGCCAGCAGTTACCCCCTACTAGCGGGAGAGTCCGGGGAGCTGTTTTTT.

The J gene is TRBJ1-1, the V gene TRBV14; 7 bases are shared with TRBD1. J was trimmed by 5 bases and V by 7 bases; bases with no gene match: 7. Germline CDR1 is SGHDN and CDR2 is FVKESK. The CDR3 totals 13 residues. Written as DNA, the CDR3 is TGTGCCAGCAACCGACAGGGAAATACTGAAGCTTTCTTT. Protein sequence: CASNRQGNTEAFF.

The rearrangement links TRBV6-5 to TRBJ2-3; the match to TRBD2 covers 8 bases. This CDR3 has 14 amino acids. Germline V lookup: CDR1 MNHEY, CDR2 SVGAGI. The V and J ends lost 10 bases and 7 bases, in that order; junction bases with no gene match: 13. The CDR3 here is CAIWGAGVINTQYF. In DNA form, the CDR3 reads TGTGCCATATGGGGAGCGGGAGTCATAAATACGCAGTATTTT.

V usage is TRBV2 and J usage is TRBJ1-1; no clear D gene. CDR1 is SNHLY and CDR2 is FYNNEI in the germline V gene. The CDR3 consists of 15 residues. Trimming took off 6 bases at V and 2 bases at J, with 16 bases between the two ends. The chain's CDR3 is CASSARGEINTEAFF. DNA for the CDR3: TGTGCCAGCAGCGCCCGCGGGGAGATCAACACTGAAGCTTTCTTT.

The chain combines TRBV27 with TRBJ2-7; TRBD2 matches at 9 bases. Germline lookup yields CDR1 MNHEY and CDR2 SMNVEV (reference sequence). V was pared by 8 bases and J by 3 bases, with 11 bases of the junction left unmatched. The CDR3 contains 15 residues. Here the CDR3 DNA reads TGTGCCAGCGCCCCCTACGCGGGAGGGCTCTACGAGCAGTACTTC. Translating it yields CASAPYAGGLYEQYF.

The CDR3 nucleotides read TGTGCCAGCAGCGTAGAGGGGCGAGGAACTGAAGCTTTCTTT. Its protein is CASSVEGRGTEAFF. The rearrangement links TRBV9 to TRBJ1-1, with D perhaps matching TRBD1 (5 bases). The V gene lost 0 bases and the J gene lost 5 bases, with 11 bases spanning the gap. The germline gives CDR1 SGDLS, CDR2 YYNGEE. This CDR3 region has 14 residues.

The chain combines TRBV5-4 with TRBJ2-1, with D possibly matching TRBD2 (5 bases). This CDR3 region has 12 residues. V dropped 3 bases and J dropped 10 bases, with 11 bases sitting between them. Germline assignment: CDR1 SGHNT and CDR2 YYREEE (reference sequence). The CDR3 loop is CASSSEALEQFF. The CDR3 coding sequence is TGTGCCAGCAGCTCGGAGGCGTTGGAGCAGTTCTTC.

The V gene is TRBV5-1, the J gene TRBJ2-1; TRBD1 might be the D (5 bases). Germline-derived CDR1 and CDR2 are SGHRS and YFSETQ. This CDR3 has 15 amino acids. The V and J ends lost 1 base and 4 bases respectively, with 12 bases between them. The CDR3 DNA reads TGCGCCAGCAGCTTGACCGTCAGACAGTACAATGAGCAGTTCTTC. Amino acid sequence: CASSLTVRQYNEQFF.

This chain joins TRBV2 and TRBJ2-2; D perhaps matches TRBD2 (6 bases). V dropped 2 bases and J dropped 6 bases, with 7 bases sitting between them. CDR1 and CDR2 (germline): SNHLY, FYNNEI. The CDR3 sequence is 13 residues long. DNA of the CDR3: TGTGCCAGCAGTGAATGGGGGGCCGGGGAGCTGTTTTTT. Protein: CASSEWGAGELFF.

The rearrangement uses TRBV4-1 and TRBJ2-5, with 7 bases matching TRBD1. CDR1 MGHRA and CDR2 YSYEKL come from the germline V gene. The CDR3 runs 15 residues. The J segment lost 1 base and the V segment lost 6 bases, leaving 8 bases of the junction unmatched. CDR3 residues: CASRRMDRSQETQYF. The CDR3 nucleotides are TGCGCCAGCAGGAGGATGGACAGGAGCCAAGAGACCCAGTACTTC.

This clone occurred once. The chain recombines TRBV28 with TRBJ2-3; tentative D call: TRBD1 (6 bases). This CDR3 region has 15 residues. Per the germline V gene, CDR1 is MDHEN and CDR2 is SYDVKM. The germline V and J ends were trimmed by 6 bases and 0 bases, with 13 bases remaining between them. The CDR3 protein is CASRTWQGSTDTQYF. The DNA for the CDR3 is TGTGCCAGCAGGACGTGGCAGGGGAGCACAGATACGCAGTATTTT.

The chain joins TRBV6-6 to TRBJ1-2; 7 positions agree with TRBD1. The CDR3 has 18 residues. Germline V gives CDR1 MNHNY, CDR2 SVGAGI (reference sequence). Trimming cost V 5 bases and J 1 base; bases outside gene matches: 16. CDR3 coding DNA: TGTGCCAGCAGTCCGATCCATTCGGACAGGACTAATAACTATGGCTACACCTTC. It encodes CASSPIHSDRTNNYGYTF.

The CDR3 protein is CASSPRGAAEAFF. The CDR3 region has the DNA TGTGCCAGCTCACCCAGGGGGGCAGCTGAAGCTTTCTTT. The rearrangement links TRBV18 to TRBJ1-1; 7 bases agree with TRBD1. V shed 3 bases and J 6 bases; nucleotides not matched to a gene: 4. The CDR3 extends over 13 amino acids. From germline, CDR1 is KGHSH and CDR2 LQKENI.

J is TRBJ1-6 and V is TRBV30, with 9 bases that match TRBD1. V lost 1 base, J lost 2 bases, and 3 bases stayed unmatched. CDR1 and CDR2 (germline): GTSNPN, SVGIG (reference sequence). This CDR3 has 16 residues. CDR3 region: CAWSGTGGTYNSPLHF. CDR3 nucleotides: TGTGCCTGGAGTGGAACAGGGGGCACCTATAATTCACCCCTCCACTTT.

This rearrangement joins TRBV24-1 to TRBJ2-7, with 10 bases aligning to TRBD1. Germline V gene sequence: CDR1 KGHDR, CDR2 SFDVKD. Trimming cost V 5 bases and J 4 bases; bases outside gene matches: 7. The CDR3 sequence is 15 residues long. The CDR3 nucleotides are TGTGCCACCAGTGCCCCGGGACAGGGGAGATACGAGCAGTACTTC. This sequence encodes CATSAPGQGRYEQYF.

The chain uses TRBV24-1 and TRBJ1-1; TRBD1 matches 8 bases. CDR1 KGHDR and CDR2 SFDVKD come from the germline V gene. There are 12 residues in the CDR3. V gave up 4 bases and J gave up 10 bases; unmatched junction bases: 4. In DNA form, the CDR3 reads TGTGCCACCAGTGAGGGGGACAGGCGAGCTTTCTTT. Translated, it gives CATSEGDRRAFF.

The J gene is TRBJ2-2, the V gene TRBV4-3, with TRBD2 matching 7 bases. Unmatched junction bases numbered 9, after V lost 5 bases and J lost 6 bases. The CDR3 is 15 amino acids. The germline V gene has CDR1 LGHNA and CDR2 YSLEER. CDR3 in DNA: TGCGCCAGCAGCGCCGATGCGGGGAGGGCCGGGGAGCTGTTTTTT. Encoded protein: CASSADAGRAGELFF.

This chain links TRBV14 with TRBJ2-7, with TRBD1 matching over 12 bases. Germline V CDR1 and CDR2: SGHDN, FVKESK. The CDR3 is 16 residues long. Losses at the gene ends were 4 bases for V and 4 bases for J; bases not matched to a gene: 8. The CDR3 loop is CASSPNSGQGAYEQYF. The CDR3 DNA is TGTGCCAGCAGCCCGAACTCGGGACAGGGGGCTTACGAGCAGTACTTC.

The rearrangement links TRBV10-3 to TRBJ1-1; 8 bases align to TRBD1. The V gene's germline CDR1 is ENHRY and CDR2 SYGVKD. The V segment lost 3 bases and the J segment 1 base; nucleotides outside the gene matches: 4. This CDR3 comprises 15 residues. CDR3 region: CAISETGQENTEAFF. CDR3 DNA: TGTGCCATCAGTGAAACGGGACAGGAGAACACTGAAGCTTTCTTT.